This is a list of T cell receptor beta chains from one sample in a study of breast tumors, draining lymph nodes, adjacent tissues. TCRdb ran MiXCR on the multiplex PCR reads and lists one entry per CDR3 protein. The table shows 200,000 or so distinct CDR3 sequences, with about 32% occurring only once. The sequencing input was axillary lymph node tissue. Receptor source: a female donor with breast cancer. Some clones in this sample may be carry-over from other donors' samples. The CDR3 runs from the conserved cysteine through the conserved F or W. Fields, in order: clone size, D gene, J gene, V gene, CDR3 length, CDR3 protein, CDR3 DNA. D genes are given only for firm matches. Size is stated for part of the rows, as once, few or many counts, or as a class when the clone is expanded.

few NA TRBJ2-2 TRBV3-1 17 CASSPRDSIANTGELFF TGTGCCAGCAGCCCACGGGACTCCATCGCGAACACCGGGGAGCTGTTTTTT
NA NA TRBJ2-1 TRBV28 12 CASSSRGNEQFF TGTGCCAGCAGTTCGAGAGGGAATGAGCAGTTCTTC
many NA TRBJ2-1 TRBV12-3/TRBV12-4 11 CASSLAWQQFF TGTGCCAGCAGCCTAGCCTGGCAGCAGTTCTTC
many NA TRBJ1-3 TRBV30 14 CAWSRSLGGNTIYF TGTGCCTGGAGCCGCTCACTAGGGGGAAACACCATATATTTT
many NA TRBJ2-2 TRBV6-6 14 CASSLDSAGGELFF TGTGCCAGCAGTTTAGACAGCGCGGGCGGGGAGCTGTTTTTT
NA NA TRBJ1-1 TRBV20-1 10 CSAGPGLAFF TGCAGTGCTGGTCCGGGCTTAGCTTTCTTT
many NA TRBJ1-2 TRBV11-2 13 CASSLDDRYGYTF TGTGCCAGCAGCTTAGATGATCGGTATGGCTACACCTTC
NA NA TRBJ1-6 TRBV5-1 15 CASSSDWTNNSPLHF TGCGCCAGCAGCTCCGACTGGACGAACAATTCACCCCTCCACTTT
many TRBD2 TRBJ2-5 TRBV6-1 13 CASSSTSRETQYF TGTGCCAGCAGTTCGACTAGCCGGGAGACCCAGTACTTC
many NA TRBJ2-3 TRBV3-1 13 CASSQVSADTQYF TGTGCCAGCAGCCAAGTTTCGGCAGATACGCAGTATTTT
many TRBD2 TRBJ2-1 TRBV7-8 15 CASSTRLAGGREQFF TGTGCCAGCAGCACCCGACTAGCGGGAGGAAGGGAGCAGTTCTTC
NA NA TRBJ2-7 TRBV7-9 12 CASSPLAYEQYF TGTGCCAGCAGCCCGCTGGCCTACGAGCAGTACTTC
many NA TRBJ2-2 TRBV5-1 16 CASSLGGASGSGELFF TGCGCCAGCAGCTTGGGGGGGGCGAGCGGTTCCGGGGAGCTGTTTTTT
NA NA TRBJ2-5 TRBV29-1 13 CSVEDPYQETQYF TGCAGCGTTGAAGATCCGTACCAAGAGACCCAGTACTTC
many TRBD2 TRBJ2-3 TRBV5-1 16 CASNLGTSGAPDTQYF TGCGCCAGCAATTTGGGGACTAGCGGGGCCCCAGATACGCAGTATTTT
few NA TRBJ2-3 TRBV18 15 CASSPLGGGDDTQYF TGTGCCAGCTCACCACTGGGCGGGGGCGATGATACGCAGTATTTT
many TRBD1 TRBJ2-2 TRBV9 15 CASSPPGQFTGELFF TGTGCCAGCAGCCCTCCGGGACAGTTCACCGGGGAGCTGTTTTTT
many NA TRBJ1-6 TRBV19 13 CASRAQGYSPLHF TGTGCCAGTAGGGCACAGGGTTACTCACCCCTCCACTTT
NA NA TRBJ2-1 TRBV19 12 CASSRGETSMVF TGTGCCAGTAGTAGGGGTGAGACAAGTATGGTCTTC
NA TRBD1 TRBJ1-6 TRBV20-1 16 CSATRGTAKKGSPLHF TGCAGTGCAACCAGGGGGACAGCCAAAAAGGGGTCACCCCTCCACTTT
many NA TRBJ2-1 TRBV12-3/TRBV12-4 13 CASSFNGEYEQFF TGTGCCAGCAGTTTTAATGGGGAATATGAGCAGTTCTTC
many TRBD2 TRBJ2-5 TRBV3-1 15 CASSQDQAGGETQYF TGTGCCAGCAGCCAAGATCAGGCGGGGGGGGAGACCCAGTACTTC